These 8 T cell receptor beta chains came from one sample sequenced in a study of T cell responses to AZD1222 COVID-19 vaccine. This table comes from immunoSEQ multiplex PCR, and its TCRdb copy is limited to in-frame clones, with some not included. This table holds about 110,000 clones, 70% to 90% found once. This specimen consisted of peripheral blood, obtained 28 days after the second AZD1222 dose. The receptors derive from an adult who received the AZD1222 COVID-19 vaccine.

The chain has TRBV4-2 and TRBJ2-1; 8 nucleotides agree with TRBD2. The CDR3 length is 15 residues. Germline-derived CDR1 and CDR2 are LGHNA and YNFKEQ. V trimming: 1 base; J trimming: 8 bases; junction bases outside the gene matches: 7. The CDR3 spells CASSQVTSGEDEQFF. The CDR3 region has the DNA TGTGCCAGCAGCCAAGTCACTAGCGGAGAAGATGAGCAGTTCTTC.

This clone turned up a few times. The genes are TRBV5-1 and TRBJ2-7; TRBD1 matches 11 bases. V shed 5 bases, J shed 5 bases, and the junction held 6 bases outside the gene matches. The CDR3 has 14 amino acids. Germline V gives CDR1 SGHRS, CDR2 YFSETQ. The CDR3 DNA reads TGCGCCAGCAGTCCGGGACAGGGGGTGAACGAGCAGTACTTC. Residues: CASSPGQGVNEQYF.

V and J are TRBV4-1 and TRBJ1-1; 7 nucleotides match TRBD1. After removal of 2 bases from V and 3 bases from J, the junction contained 9 bases not matched to a gene. Per the germline V gene, CDR1 is MGHRA and CDR2 is YSYEKL. The CDR3 consists of 16 residues. The CDR3 DNA reads TGCGCCAGCAGCCAAAAGGGGGCGCAGGTTTACACTGAAGCTTTCTTT. Protein product: CASSQKGAQVYTEAFF.

The V and J genes are TRBV20-1 and TRBJ2-7; tentative D call: TRBD2 (6 bases). This CDR3 has 15 residues. V was cut by 3 bases and J by 1 base, with 16 bases left in between. Germline CDR1 is DFQATT and CDR2 is SNEGSKA (reference sequence). The chain's CDR3 is CSASARERVSYEQYF. DNA of the CDR3: TGCAGTGCTAGTGCCCGTGAGCGGGTGTCCTACGAGCAGTACTTC.

This sequence joins TRBV28 and TRBJ1-4; possibly TRBD1 for D (6 bases). The V gene lost 5 bases and the J gene lost 4 bases, with 8 bases spanning the gap. The CDR3 covers 13 residues. Germline V gene data show CDR1 as MDHEN and CDR2 as SYDVKM. CDR3 in DNA: TGTGCCAGCAGTGGGGGCCTTAATGAAAAACTGTTTTTT. It specifies CASSGGLNEKLFF.

This chain joins TRBV28 and TRBJ1-1; D not certain. The ends were cut back, 5 bases at V and 5 bases at J, with 3 bases in the middle. CDR3 length: 10 amino acids. Germline values: CDR1 MDHEN, CDR2 SYDVKM. CDR3 nucleotide sequence: TGTGCCAGCAGTAATACTGAAGCTTTCTTT. It translates to CASSNTEAFF.

The chain uses TRBV27 and TRBJ2-1; D might be TRBD2 (5 bases). The CDR3 has 15 residues. Trimming stripped 3 bases from V and 0 bases from J, with 9 bases between. CDR1 is MNHEY, CDR2 SMNVEV, per germline (reference sequence). Written as DNA, the CDR3 is TGTGCCAGCAGTTTGTGGAGGTACTCCTACAATGAGCAGTTCTTC. Protein product: CASSLWRYSYNEQFF.

The chain recombines TRBV4-1 with TRBJ1-5; the D gene is possibly TRBD1 (6 bases). The CDR3 runs to 16 residues. Germline V gene sequence: CDR1 MGHRA, CDR2 YSYEKL. With 5 bases removed from V and 1 base from J, the gap between germline ends came to 15 bases. The CDR3 DNA reads as TGCGCCAGCAGCTTCGGTGCAGGACAGAGCAATCAGCCCCAGCATTTT. This gives the protein CASSFGAGQSNQPQHF.